This TCR beta chain is drawn from a study of T cell responses to AZD1222 COVID-19 vaccine. V lost 5 bases, J lost 4 bases, and 19 bases lay in between. Germline CDR1 is MNHEY and CDR2 is SMNVEV (reference sequence). The CDR3 has 16 amino acids. Data came from immunoSEQ multiplex PCR; TCRdb stores just in-frame clones and leaves some out. The repertoire has around 140,000 clones, around 92% of them found once; the top ten carry about 3.5%. This clone showed up just once. This chain links TRBV27 with TRBJ2-3, with TRBD1 as a possible D gene (5 bases). The TCR originated in an adult who received the AZD1222 COVID-19 vaccine. The input for sequencing was peripheral blood, taken 28 days after the second AZD1222 dose. CDR3: CASSLRWLVGADTQYF. In nucleotides, the CDR3 is TGTGCCAGCAGTCTCAGGTGGCTAGTAGGGGCAGATACGCAGTATTTT.